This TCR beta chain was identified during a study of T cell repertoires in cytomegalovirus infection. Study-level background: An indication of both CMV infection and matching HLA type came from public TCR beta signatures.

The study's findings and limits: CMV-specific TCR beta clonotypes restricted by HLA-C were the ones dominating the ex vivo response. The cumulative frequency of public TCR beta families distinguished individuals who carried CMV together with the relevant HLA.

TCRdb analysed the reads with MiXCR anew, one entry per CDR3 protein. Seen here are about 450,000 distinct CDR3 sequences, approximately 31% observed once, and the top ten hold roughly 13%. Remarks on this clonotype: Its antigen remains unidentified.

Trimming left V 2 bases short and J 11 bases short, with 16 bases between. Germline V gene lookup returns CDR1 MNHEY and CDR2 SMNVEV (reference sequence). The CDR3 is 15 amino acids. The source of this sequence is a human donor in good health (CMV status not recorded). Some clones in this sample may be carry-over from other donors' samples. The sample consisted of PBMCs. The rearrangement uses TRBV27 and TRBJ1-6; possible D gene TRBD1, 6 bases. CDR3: CASSLKVQGTAPLHF. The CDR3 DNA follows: TGTGCCAGCAGTTTAAAGGTACAGGGAACGGCACCCCTCCACTTT.